The rows below give T cell receptor beta chains drawn from one sample of a study of tumor-infiltrating lymphocytes in localized non-small cell lung cancer. TCRdb's copy holds only in-frame clones and misses some; the assay was immunoSEQ multiplex PCR. The sample has about 3,000 clones, approximately 48% seen once. Sequencing was done on a sample of uninvolved lung tissue not adjacent to the tumor. Receptors originate from a human donor with non-small cell lung cancer. Each CDR3 is given with its conserved first and last residue. D genes are given only for firm matches. Rows may omit the clone size; those that give it use once, few, many or a size class.

V: TRBV10-2
size: .
D: TRBD1
J: TRBJ1-6
DNA: TGCGCCAGCAGTGAGGGCAGGGGGACCGATAATTCACCCCTCCACTTT
CDR3: CASSEGRGTDNSPLHF

V: TRBV5-5
size: few
D: TRBD1
J: TRBJ1-1
DNA: TGTGCCAGCAGCTACAACAGGGGGACTGAAGCTTTCTTT
CDR3: CASSYNRGTEAFF

V: TRBV10-1
size: .
D: .
J: TRBJ2-1
DNA: TGCGCCAGCAGCGCCTATGTGGCGAATGAGCAGTTCTTC
CDR3: CASSAYVANEQFF

V: TRBV7-9
size: .
D: TRBD1
J: TRBJ2-6
DNA: TGTGCCAGCAGCTTATTTGGCAGGGGGCTTTCTGGGGCCAACGTCCTGACTTTC
CDR3: CASSLFGRGLSGANVLTF

V: TRBV6-4
size: .
D: .
J: TRBJ2-7
DNA: TGTGCCAGCTTTAAGATTTGGGATCTCAAATCATACGAGCAGTACTTC
CDR3: CASFKIWDLKSYEQYF

V: TRBV6-6
size: .
D: TRBD2
J: TRBJ2-7
DNA: TGTGCCAGCAGACCATCTAGCGGGGGGTCCGGCTACGAGCAGTACTTC
CDR3: CASRPSSGGSGYEQYF

V: TRBV2
size: .
D: .
J: TRBJ2-1
DNA: TGTGCCAGCAGTGAGAGGGTCTACAATGAGCAGTTCTTC
CDR3: CASSERVYNEQFF

V: TRBV7-9
size: .
D: .
J: TRBJ1-1
DNA: TGTGCCACCCTACCCACAGGGCTTGAAGCTTTCTTT
CDR3: CATLPTGLEAFF

V: TRBV5-1
size: few
D: .
J: TRBJ2-1
DNA: TGCGCCAGCAGTCAGAGGGGGAGCTCCTACAATGAGCAGTTCTTC
CDR3: CASSQRGSSYNEQFF

V: TRBV19
size: once
D: TRBD2
J: TRBJ2-1
DNA: TGTGCCAGTCGGCGGGAGAGGGGAGACAATGAGCAGTTCTTC
CDR3: CASRRERGDNEQFF

V: TRBV2
size: .
D: TRBD1
J: TRBJ1-1
DNA: TGTGCCAGCACCCGGTCGGGACAGATGAACACTGAAGCTTTCTTT
CDR3: CASTRSGQMNTEAFF

V: TRBV27
size: few
D: .
J: TRBJ1-2
DNA: TGTGCCAGCAGTGGAACGGACTATGGCTACACCTTC
CDR3: CASSGTDYGYTF

V: TRBV28
size: large
D: .
J: TRBJ1-5
DNA: TGTGCCAGCAGTAGGGCAGGGGAGGGTCAGCCCCAGCATTTT
CDR3: CASSRAGEGQPQHF

V: TRBV9
size: few
D: TRBD2
J: TRBJ2-1
DNA: TGTGCCAGCAGCGCGGGACTAGCGGACAATGAGCAGTTCTTC
CDR3: CASSAGLADNEQFF

V: TRBV28
size: .
D: .
J: TRBJ2-3
DNA: TGTGCCAGCGGACCTTATGATACTAGCACAGATACGCAGTATTTT
CDR3: CASGPYDTSTDTQYF

V: TRBV4-3
size: .
D: .
J: TRBJ2-3
DNA: TGCGCCAGCAGCCAAGATGTCGTTTGGGGGACAGATACGCAGTATTTT
CDR3: CASSQDVVWGTDTQYF

V: TRBV5-1
size: few
D: .
J: TRBJ2-2
DNA: TGCGCCAGCAGCTTGGAGGGGGGAATGAACACCGGGGAGCTGTTTTTT
CDR3: CASSLEGGMNTGELFF

V: TRBV19
size: few
D: TRBD1
J: TRBJ1-2
DNA: TGTGCCAGTGGGGGACCGGGACAGGCCCTTAACTATGGCTACACCTTC
CDR3: CASGGPGQALNYGYTF

V: TRBV5-1
size: few
D: .
J: TRBJ2-5
DNA: TGCGCCAGCAGCTCCGGGACCGAAGGGGAGACCCAGTACTTC
CDR3: CASSSGTEGETQYF

V: TRBV19
size: .
D: .
J: TRBJ1-1
DNA: TGTGCCAGTAGTCCCCGGGGACAAATGAACACTGAAGCTTTCTTT
CDR3: CASSPRGQMNTEAFF

V: TRBV6-1
size: .
D: .
J: TRBJ1-2
DNA: TGTGCCAGCAGTATGACGGACATGAGTGGCTACACCTTC
CDR3: CASSMTDMSGYTF

V: TRBV11-3
size: few
D: TRBD2
J: TRBJ2-1
DNA: TGTGCCAGCAGCTCCTCCGGGACTAGCGGGACGAGCGAGCAGTTCTTC
CDR3: CASSSSGTSGTSEQFF

V: TRBV28
size: few
D: TRBD1
J: TRBJ1-1
DNA: TGTGCCAGCAGGGGGGACAGGTTTTACACTGAAGCTTTCTTT
CDR3: CASRGDRFYTEAFF

V: TRBV5-1
size: .
D: TRBD1
J: TRBJ1-3
DNA: TGCGCCAGCAGCGGACAGGGGGGCTCTGGAAACACCATATATTTT
CDR3: CASSGQGGSGNTIYF

V: TRBV5-6
size: .
D: TRBD1
J: TRBJ2-3
DNA: TGTGCCAGCAGCCTTTCAGGGGGTACTAGCACAGATACGCAGTATTTT
CDR3: CASSLSGGTSTDTQYF

V: TRBV27
size: .
D: .
J: TRBJ1-2
DNA: TGTGCCAGCAGTTACGAGGGCAACTATGGCTACACCTTC
CDR3: CASSYEGNYGYTF

V: TRBV30
size: large
D: .
J: TRBJ2-7
DNA: TGTGCCTGGAGTCTAGGAAGCTCCTACGAGCAGTACTTC
CDR3: CAWSLGSSYEQYF

V: TRBV10-1
size: .
D: TRBD2
J: TRBJ2-7
DNA: TGCGCCAGCAGTGAGGGGAGGGAAAACACCTACGAGCAGTACTTC
CDR3: CASSEGRENTYEQYF

V: TRBV19
size: few
D: TRBD1
J: TRBJ1-2
DNA: TGTGCCAGTCGGGACAGGGGGTATGGCTACACCTTC
CDR3: CASRDRGYGYTF

V: TRBV14
size: .
D: .
J: TRBJ1-2
DNA: TGTGCCAGCAGCCAAATAGGGAACTATGGCTACACCTTC
CDR3: CASSQIGNYGYTF

V: TRBV28
size: .
D: .
J: TRBJ1-2
DNA: TGTGCCAGCAGTTTTGGGACCCCTGGCTACACCTTC
CDR3: CASSFGTPGYTF

V: TRBV7-2
size: .
D: .
J: TRBJ2-6
DNA: TGTGCCAGCAGCCTAAGGCCAACCTCTGGGGCCAACGTCCTGACTTTC
CDR3: CASSLRPTSGANVLTF

V: TRBV10-2
size: .
D: TRBD2
J: TRBJ2-7
DNA: TGCGCCAGCAGTCCGAGCGGGACTAGCGGGACCTACGAGCAGTACTTC
CDR3: CASSPSGTSGTYEQYF

V: TRBV2
size: .
D: .
J: TRBJ2-7
DNA: TGTGCCAGCAGTTTACAGGGCGGCGAGCAGTACTTC
CDR3: CASSLQGGEQYF

V: TRBV20-1
size: .
D: .
J: TRBJ2-2
DNA: TGCAGTGCAGGGGCGAACGGGGAGCTGTTTTTT
CDR3: CSAGANGELFF

V: TRBV6-5
size: .
D: TRBD1
J: TRBJ1-1
DNA: TGTGCCAGCAGTTACACAGGGGGCCGAACTGAAGCTTTCTTT
CDR3: CASSYTGGRTEAFF

V: TRBV19
size: .
D: .
J: TRBJ1-2
DNA: TGTGCCAGTAGTATCAGCGTCTATGGCTACACCTTC
CDR3: CASSISVYGYTF

V: TRBV25-1
size: .
D: TRBD1
J: TRBJ1-1
DNA: TGTGCCAGCGGAAAAGAAACAGGGGGCCGGAGCACTGAAGCTTTCTTT
CDR3: CASGKETGGRSTEAFF

V: TRBV28
size: .
D: .
J: TRBJ2-3
DNA: TGTGCCAGCAGCCCTAGAGGTGGGCTGGGACAAGATACGCAGTATTTT
CDR3: CASSPRGGLGQDTQYF

V: TRBV7-2
size: .
D: .
J: TRBJ1-5
DNA: TGTGCCAGCAGCTCCCCGTCTGGATTAAGCAATCAGCCCCAGCATTTT
CDR3: CASSSPSGLSNQPQHF

V: TRBV29-1
size: .
D: .
J: TRBJ1-2
DNA: TGCAGCGTACAAAAGGTGGGCAGTCCTACTAACTATGGCTACACCTTC
CDR3: CSVQKVGSPTNYGYTF

V: TRBV6-1
size: .
D: TRBD2
J: TRBJ2-5
DNA: TGTGCCAGCAGTGAACCGGGGGGTTCGGTGGAGACCCAGTACTTC
CDR3: CASSEPGGSVETQYF

V: TRBV6-1
size: .
D: TRBD1
J: TRBJ1-1
DNA: TGTGCCAGCAGTGAGAGGACAGGAGAAGCTTTCTTT
CDR3: CASSERTGEAFF

V: TRBV25-1
size: few
D: .
J: TRBJ2-3
DNA: TGTACCCGGTCGTATGGCACAGATACGCAGTATTTT
CDR3: CTRSYGTDTQYF

V: TRBV28
size: medium-sized
D: TRBD2
J: TRBJ2-4
DNA: TGTGCCAGCAGTTTCCCAAGCGGGGGGGCAATTCAGTACTTC
CDR3: CASSFPSGGAIQYF

V: TRBV29-1
size: .
D: TRBD1
J: TRBJ2-7
DNA: TGCAGCGTTGAGGTTACAGGGGCCTACGAGCAGTACTTC
CDR3: CSVEVTGAYEQYF

V: TRBV5-4
size: .
D: TRBD2
J: TRBJ2-5
DNA: TGTGCCAGCAAACCGGGACTAGCGCCCCGGCGGGGGGAGACCCAGTACTTC
CDR3: CASKPGLAPRRGETQYF